The 28 T cell receptor beta chains listed next were all sequenced from one sample in a study of T cell responses to AZD1222 COVID-19 vaccine. TCRdb's table, derived via immunoSEQ multiplex PCR, lists solely in-frame clones and lacks some. The data show around 79,000 clones, with about 91% seen just once and 20% held by the top ten. Sequenced material: peripheral blood, taken on day 0 of AZD1222 vaccination. These receptor sequences come from an adult in good health.

V is TRBV19 and J is TRBJ2-1, with D possibly TRBD2 on 6 matching bases. The V gene lost 6 bases and the J gene lost 6 bases, with 18 bases spanning the gap. Germline loops: CDR1 LNHDA, CDR2 SQIVND (reference sequence). The CDR3 consists of 15 residues. The CDR3 DNA sequence: TGTGCCAGTAGGAGAAGGGACTTCCCTTCCAATGAGCAGTTCTTC. Its translation is CASRRRDFPSNEQFF.

This clone was observed a few times. CDR3 sequence: CASSVSMNTEAFF. The CDR3 bases are TGTGCCAGCAGCGTGAGTATGAACACTGAAGCTTTCTTT. This sequence joins TRBV9 and TRBJ1-1; D unclear. This CDR3 spans 13 amino acids. V lost 2 bases, J lost 0 bases, and 5 bases lay in between. Germline V lookup: CDR1 SGDLS, CDR2 YYNGEE.

This chain joins TRBV7-3 and TRBJ2-1; TRBD1 agrees at 9 bases. This CDR3 has 15 amino acids. CDR1 is SGHTA and CDR2 is FQGTGA in the germline V gene. Trimming removed 5 bases from V and 7 bases from J; junction bases left unmatched: 9. CDR3: CASSPMTGGWNEQFF. CDR3 DNA sequence: TGTGCCAGCAGCCCGATGACAGGGGGTTGGAATGAGCAGTTCTTC.

The rearrangement links TRBV3-1 (or the pseudogene TRBV3-2) to TRBJ2-2, with 10 bases aligning to TRBD2. The CDR3 runs 23 residues. The V segment lost 2 bases and the J segment 0 bases; nucleotides outside the gene matches: 21. Germline loops: CDR1 LGHDT, CDR2 YNNKEL (reference sequence). The DNA of the CDR3 is TGTGCCAGCAGCCAAATATTCCTGGGTGGGAGACTAGCGGGCCGAGCGAACACCGGGGAGCTGTTTTTT. This codes for CASSQIFLGGRLAGRANTGELFF.

The rearrangement links TRBV27 to TRBJ2-1; D perhaps matches TRBD1 (5 bases). Germline V gene data show CDR1 as MNHEY and CDR2 as SMNVEV (reference sequence). This CDR3 contains 13 residues. Between the trimmed V and J ends, which lost 2 bases and 3 bases, there was a span of 5 bases. Here the CDR3 reads CASSLRGYNEQFF. In nucleotides, the CDR3 is TGTGCCAGCAGTTTAAGGGGCTACAATGAGCAGTTCTTC.

This rearrangement joins TRBV28 to TRBJ1-1; possible D gene TRBD1, 5 bases. V gave up 2 bases and J gave up 1 base, with 8 bases separating them. CDR3 length: 14 amino acids. Germline loops: CDR1 MDHEN, CDR2 SYDVKM. CDR3 nucleotides: TGTGCCAGCAGTTTAATCAGGGCGAACACTGAAGCTTTCTTT. This translates into CASSLIRANTEAFF.

V usage is TRBV11-2 and J usage is TRBJ1-6, with 7 bases lining up with TRBD1. The germline V gene encodes CDR1 SGHAT and CDR2 FQNNGV. The length of the CDR3 is 13 residues. J was trimmed by 16 bases and V by 1 base; bases with no gene match: 7. In DNA form, the CDR3 reads TGTGCCAGCAGCTTAGCCTTTTACAGGGGTCTCCACTTT. Its protein product is CASSLAFYRGLHF.

The chain combines TRBV2 with TRBJ1-6; no clear D gene. The CDR3 consists of 14 residues. Between the trimmed V and J ends, which lost 8 bases and 2 bases, there was a span of 10 bases. Germline V gene data show CDR1 as SNHLY and CDR2 as FYNNEI. CDR3 residues: CASVPSPYNSPLHF. CDR3 bases: TGTGCCAGCGTTCCGAGTCCCTATAATTCACCCCTCCACTTT.

This clone was recorded a few times. The chain carries TRBV30 and TRBJ2-2, with D maybe TRBD2 (5 bases). This CDR3 has 12 residues. V gave up 2 bases and J gave up 5 bases, with 6 bases separating them. Germline V gene data show CDR1 as GTSNPN and CDR2 as SVGIG (reference sequence). CDR3 bases: TGTGCCTGGAGTAGAGGGACCGGGGAGCTGTTTTTT. Encoded protein: CAWSRGTGELFF.

The chain recombines TRBV28 with TRBJ2-4; D gene uncertain. The CDR3 sequence is 14 residues long. Trimming left V 9 bases short and J 3 bases short, with 15 bases between. CDR1 is MDHEN and CDR2 is SYDVKM in the germline V gene. The CDR3 DNA follows: TGTGCCAGATGGAACAGTCTGAGCAAAAACATTCAGTACTTC. This gives the protein CARWNSLSKNIQYF.

V gene TRBV27 combines with J gene TRBJ2-5; the D gene is possibly TRBD1 (5 bases). CDR1 and CDR2 (germline): MNHEY, SMNVEV (reference sequence). Trimming left V 5 bases short and J 7 bases short, with 11 bases between. CDR3 length equals 12 residues. CDR3 nucleotide sequence: TGTGCCAGCAGTCCCCAGGGCGGGACCCAGTACTTC. This encodes CASSPQGGTQYF.

The chain recombines TRBV4-1 with TRBJ1-6, with TRBD1 matching over 12 bases. The germline CDR1 and CDR2 sequences are MGHRA and YSYEKL. The J segment lost 10 bases and the V segment lost 0 bases, leaving 13 bases of the junction unmatched. The CDR3 contains 19 residues. The CDR3 protein is CASSQDGSGTGGSGSPLHF. The CDR3 DNA reads TGCGCCAGCAGCCAAGATGGGTCGGGGACAGGGGGCTCGGGGTCACCCCTCCACTTT.

The CDR3 loop is CATQGGSNNEQFF. CDR3 DNA sequence: TGTGCCACCCAGGGAGGGTCTAATAATGAGCAGTTCTTC. The V call is TRBV28, the J call TRBJ2-1; 7 bases map to TRBD2. In germline, CDR1 is MDHEN, CDR2 SYDVKM. After removal of 10 bases from V and 7 bases from J, the junction contained 10 bases not matched to a gene. The CDR3 runs 13 residues.

With respect to this clone: This specimen includes other DNA sequences encoding the same CDR3. V usage is TRBV27 and J usage is TRBJ2-5; no reliable D call. The CDR3 spans 13 residues. The germline V gene has CDR1 MNHEY and CDR2 SMNVEV (reference sequence). Trimming stripped 1 base from V and 1 base from J, with 4 bases between. The CDR3 here is CASSLWGQETQYF. The CDR3 DNA follows: TGTGCCAGCAGTTTATGGGGCCAAGAGACCCAGTACTTC.

The chain carries TRBV19 and TRBJ1-2; 7 nucleotides agree with TRBD1. The trim removed 6 bases at V and 4 bases at J, leaving 17 bases unmatched. CDR3 length: 17 residues. Germline V gene lookup returns CDR1 LNHDA and CDR2 SQIVND (reference sequence). The DNA for the CDR3 is TGTGCCAGTAGCTCGGAGACAGGGAGTAAGTGGCGCTATGGCTACACCTTC. It codes for CASSSETGSKWRYGYTF. Supplemented by reference TRBV19 and TRBJ1-2, the full variable domain reads DGGITQSPKYLFRKEGQNVTLSCEQNLNHDAMYWYRQDPGQGLRLIYYSQIVNDFQKGDIAEGYSVSREKKESFPLTVTSAQKNPTAFYLCASSSETGSKWRYGYTFGSGTRLTVV.

The chain joins TRBV7-8 to TRBJ1-2; D unresolved. Germline CDR1 SGHVS, CDR2 FQNEAQ. The CDR3 loop spans 14 amino acids. Deletions cut 5 bases from V and 8 bases from J, with 18 bases between. CDR3 bases: TGTGCCAGCAGCCCCCGCGGGCCCCTCGGGGGCTACACCTTC. Its translation is CASSPRGPLGGYTF. Using reference TRBV7-8 and TRBJ1-2 for the parts outside the CDR3, the full variable domain is GAGVSQSPRYKVAKRGQDVALRCDPISGHVSLFWYQQALGQGPEFLTYFQNEAQLDKSGLPSDRFFAERPEGSVSTLKIQRTQQEDSAVYLCASSPRGPLGGYTFGSGTRLTVV.

This clone was observed many times. The rearrangement joins TRBV5-8 to TRBJ2-7; 10 nucleotides line up with TRBD1. Germline CDR1 SGHTS, CDR2 YDEGEE. The CDR3 runs to 15 residues. Losses at the gene ends were 3 bases for V and 4 bases for J; bases not matched to a gene: 7. Here the CDR3 reads CASSSDRGHRYEQYF. The DNA of the CDR3 is TGTGCCAGCAGCTCTGACAGGGGGCATCGTTACGAGCAGTACTTC.

This chain connects TRBV19 to TRBJ1-1; 7 bases align to TRBD1. The CDR3 is 13 amino acids. CDR1 is LNHDA and CDR2 is SQIVND in the germline V gene (reference sequence). The V gene end was trimmed by 5 bases and the J gene end by 5 bases; junction bases not matched to a gene: 5. CDR3 sequence: CASSVPGQTEAFF. As DNA, the CDR3 is TGTGCCAGTAGTGTTCCGGGACAGACTGAAGCTTTCTTT.

This clone has just a few counts. The chain combines TRBV5-6 with TRBJ1-6, with 7 nucleotides matching TRBD1. Germline V gives CDR1 SGHDT, CDR2 YYEEEE. The V gene end was trimmed by 4 bases and the J gene end by 8 bases; junction bases not matched to a gene: 6. The CDR3 extends over 14 amino acids. CDR3 coding DNA: TGTGCCAGCAGCCGGGACAGAAGGGATTCACCCCTCCACTTT. This translates into CASSRDRRDSPLHF.

The rearrangement links TRBV19 to TRBJ1-5; D might be TRBD1 (6 bases). The CDR3 has 17 amino acids. The V gene lost 7 bases and the J gene lost 2 bases, with 21 bases spanning the gap. The germline gives CDR1 LNHDA, CDR2 SQIVND (reference sequence). CDR3 nucleotides: TGTGCCAGTACCCTCCTGGGGGGGGCCTCGGGCAATCAGCCCCAGCATTTT. It translates to CASTLLGGASGNQPQHF.

CDR3 residues: CACTSGAGQDSNQPQHF. CDR3 sequence (DNA): TGTGCCTGTACTTCAGGGGCAGGGCAGGATAGCAATCAGCCCCAGCATTTT. The V and J genes are TRBV30 and TRBJ1-5; tentative D call: TRBD1 (6 bases). CDR3 length: 17 amino acids. Germline V lookup: CDR1 GTSNPN, CDR2 SVGIG (reference sequence). The ends were cut back, 6 bases at V and 0 bases at J, with 21 bases in the middle.

The rearrangement joins TRBV4-3 to TRBJ2-7; D is ambiguous. The V end was cut by 6 bases, the J end by 0 bases, with 15 bases between. Germline values: CDR1 LGHNA, CDR2 YSLEER. The CDR3 loop spans 15 amino acids. This CDR3 is CASSPQAGNSYEQYF. DNA of the CDR3: TGCGCCAGCAGTCCCCAAGCAGGAAACTCCTACGAGCAGTACTTC.

The chain links TRBV4-1 to TRBJ2-2; perhaps TRBD1 as D (5 bases). The V end was cut by 4 bases, the J end by 5 bases, with 11 bases between. This CDR3 has 14 residues. From germline, CDR1 is MGHRA and CDR2 YSYEKL. As DNA, the CDR3 is TGCGCCAGCAGCCCAGGACAAACGACCGGGGAGCTGTTTTTT. Residues: CASSPGQTTGELFF.

The gene calls are TRBV5-4 and TRBJ1-1; perhaps TRBD1 as D (5 bases). The CDR3 length is 17 residues. Germline V lookup: CDR1 SGHNT, CDR2 YYREEE (reference sequence). V was clipped by 0 bases and J by 2 bases, with 17 bases between them. CDR3 DNA: TGTGCCAGCAGCTTGGTGGGGGTCCACCTGGGAAACACTGAAGCTTTCTTT. It is translated as CASSLVGVHLGNTEAFF.

This chain uses TRBV23-1 with TRBJ1-1; 7 positions agree with TRBD1. TRBV23-1 is an ORF; its function is uncertain. Trimming at V came to 0 bases and at J to 0 bases, leaving 10 bases not matched to a gene. The CDR3 consists of 18 residues. CDR3 in amino acids: CASSQSLRTGPMNTEAFF. For the CDR3, the DNA is TGCGCCAGCAGTCAATCACTTAGGACAGGACCTATGAACACTGAAGCTTTCTTT.

This clone has only a few counts. The rearrangement uses TRBV10-2 and TRBJ2-7; D perhaps matches TRBD1 (6 bases). The CDR3 contains 13 residues. With 5 bases removed from V and 2 bases from J, the gap between germline ends came to 10 bases. The germline CDR1 and CDR2 sequences are WSHSY and SAAADI. The CDR3 DNA is TGCGCCAGCAGTTGGGACAATGCCTACGAGCAGTACTTC. Its translation is CASSWDNAYEQYF.

This clone was detected once. The chain combines TRBV5-1 with TRBJ2-1; no reliable D call. The CDR3 has 13 amino acids. Germline V lookup: CDR1 SGHRS, CDR2 YFSETQ. The V and J ends lost 5 bases and 4 bases respectively, with 10 bases between them. Here the CDR3 reads CASRNARYNEQFF. The CDR3 DNA reads as TGCGCCAGCAGGAACGCTAGGTACAATGAGCAGTTCTTC.

The V gene is TRBV11-2, the J gene TRBJ2-7; 12 nucleotides match TRBD2. This CDR3 region has 15 residues. Germline CDR1 is SGHAT and CDR2 is FQNNGV. The J segment lost 7 bases and the V segment lost 4 bases, leaving 8 bases of the junction unmatched. The chain's CDR3 is CASSSPSGGAEEQYF. CDR3 in DNA: TGTGCCAGCAGCTCCCCTAGCGGGGGGGCTGAAGAGCAGTACTTC.